Below, one T cell receptor (beta chain) is given with its context. This clone was observed once. Its antigen has not been determined. No clone much larger than this one lies a single base away; base qualities are absent. The cohort comprised more than 550 healthy bone marrow donors. At the time of sampling, every cohort member was nominally healthy, though immune exposures that went unrecorded were likely present. The donor tested CMV seropositive and was one of the 289 seropositive cohort members. A peripheral blood sample was collected from each donor, and TCR beta sequencing was performed on peripheral blood mononuclear cells. Genomic DNA was extracted from the blood cell samples with the Qiagen DNeasy Blood Extraction Kit. The receptor library was made with the immunoSEQ multiplex PCR assay. The multiplex PCR relied on a mix of 60 forward primers for TCR Vbeta segments and 13 reverse primers for TCR Jbeta segments. Amplification of the CDR3 region of rearranged TCR beta genes was performed with a multiplex PCR assay on genomic DNA. The amplified TCR beta libraries were sequenced on the Illumina HiSeq System as 87-base-pair reads. As for the original processing: A later analysis tallied tens of millions of unique TCR beta chains across the approximately 670 repertoires, and 10 million to 11 million of those chains were shared by two or more donors. To remove PCR and sequencing errors, raw reads were error-corrected and collapsed into unique sequences using a nearest-neighbor algorithm that merged closely related sequences. V, D and J gene segments were assigned by aligning CDR3 sequences to IMGT reference sequences. For a sequence to be retained, a match of at least six nucleotides was required to both a V gene segment and a J gene segment. Rearrangements were classified as productive when the CDR3 lacked stop codons and remained in frame with V and J, and all other rearrangements were classified as non-productive. Following IMGT convention, CDR3 was defined as the stretch from the second conserved V-encoded cysteine to the conserved J-encoded phenylalanine. The earlier analysis of 587 of the donors excluded any sequence lacking an unambiguous match to a single V gene segment. In an earlier analysis of 500 to 750 of the donors, V segments were called functional above 56.7% productive rearrangements and were called segregating when the between-donor standard deviation exceeded 5%. A statistical classification framework was built to diagnose cytomegalovirus status from the catalog of TCR beta chain sequences. In a later analysis, TCR nucleotide sequences were compared against IMGT/GENE-DB human TR gene sequences so that V and J genes could be assigned. A later analysis assigned CDR3 sequences and most-parsimonious VDJ recombination scenarios with the TCRdist pipeline. In a later analysis, every TCR beta chain was defined by the combination of its CDR3 amino acid sequence and its V-gene family, and reads without a unique V-gene family were dropped. A later analysis removed 550 to 700 highly shared, low-generation-probability nucleotide sequences to deal with suspected cross-contamination and a sequencing artifact. For each public chain, a later analysis derived a clonal expansion index from normalized ranks of inferred template counts within each repertoire. In a later analysis, generation probabilities were computed with a VDJ recombination model fitted to out-of-frame rearrangements, and the resulting probabilities were checked against IGoR. In a later analysis, hypergeometric tests were used to score TCR-TCR, TCR-HLA and TCR-CMV co-occurrence, with a repertoire-size bias correction applied to TCR pairs. False discovery rates were estimated in a later analysis by permuting HLA or CMV assignments 20 times. In a later analysis, co-occurring TCRs were grouped with DBSCAN, and TCRdist sequence similarity was added when clustering was performed within HLA-allele-positive subsets. Repertoires with fewer than 30,000 or more than 120,000 public chains, plus five repertoires with anomalous nucleotide sharing, were excluded from co-occurrence clustering. TCRdb carries this immuneACCESS record with in-frame sequences only. Its versions omit some clonotypes, under half of them owing to an unresolved V gene in the studies checked, with the rest unexplained. The V and J calls and clone size are taken from that table; D and trimming were inferred from the DNA. In all, the sample holds some 110,000 clones, and 75% to 85% of those were seen once. 3% of the sample is taken by the ten largest.

This record belongs to a study of cytomegalovirus exposure and HLA in healthy donors (dated by TCRdb to 2015 to 2018). General notes on the study: An earlier analysis of several hundred of the donors reported roughly 270 Gb of sequence data and some 120 million unique TCR beta sequences from about 179 million T cells. Donor age, sex, ethnicity and CMV serostatus were compiled together with the repertoire data. In a later analysis, previously published TCR beta repertoires from several hundred donors were re-analyzed and high-resolution HLA genotyping was added so that TCR occurrence patterns could be studied. An earlier analysis of a few hundred of the donors applied high-throughput TCR beta sequencing to assess whether each TCR beta V gene segment acted as functional or pseudogenic. Approximately 310 gigabases of sequencing data and 75 million to 85 million unique TCR sequences made up an early release that covered roughly 670 HLA-typed donors. Every discovery cohort repertoire had been produced on one sequencing platform. Among some 400 genotyped donors of the cohort, an average of roughly 230,000 unique TCR beta nucleotide sequences was sequenced per donor, of which roughly 17% were non-productive. Of the approximately 370 genotyped donors, 65% to 90% were placed in the genetic ancestry cluster associated with self-reported Caucasian donors. The aim of the study was to test whether cataloging public T cell receptors could identify signatures of past pathogen exposure. Typing coverage varied by locus: about 629-630 donors for A, B, C, DRB1 and DQB1; approximately 520 for DQA1; over 600 for DPA1; some 470 for DPB1. Besides the first cohort of some 670 subjects, a separate validation cohort made up of 120 different subjects was used. The T cell repertoires of several hundred subjects were profiled by immunosequencing and related to cytomegalovirus serostatus. In a later genetic analysis, genome-wide SNP genotypes for about 65% of the roughly 670 donors were used, and that subset was treated as a discovery cohort. Four or five DR-DQ haplotypes were treated as single units for association and clustering because of strong linkage in the cohort. The later analysis used no new phenotypic data to find candidate immune exposures, relying instead on TCR beta sequences and their occurrence across donors. Class I and class II HLA loci were covered by the typing at four-digit resolution. High-throughput TCR immunosequencing, statistical association of individual TCRs with disease status, and machine learning were combined to predict cytomegalovirus infection status. Paper-wide results and their limitations: A later genetic analysis associated a missense DCLRE1C variant with V-gene and J-gene trimming of TCR beta chains, and an independent cohort replicated the association. According to a later genetic analysis, donors in an Asian-associated ancestry cluster had fewer N-insertions in productive TCRs than the approximately 710-donor mean. The classifier was reported to diagnose cytomegalovirus status with high specificity and sensitivity in both the original and validation cohorts. When HLA alleles, especially DR and DQ, strongly co-occurred, attributing TCR associations to individual alleles was difficult. A further reported finding was that TCR beta sequences accurately predicted the HLA-A and HLA-B alleles for most subjects in the first cohort. About 15 rarely observed V segments, including chromosome 9 orphons, were excluded from the earlier analysis of about 610 of the donors because counts were too low. In a later analysis, HLA-associated TCR beta chains showed more clonal expansion and lower generation probabilities than non-associated chains that were equally common. Several of the top co-occurrence clusters appeared to be linked to parvovirus B19, influenza, CMV and Epstein-Barr virus, according to a later analysis. The cohort was sequenced for TCR beta chains only, and without alpha or paired-chain data the features that could be detected were limited. While some public TCRs were present in many individuals, most TCR sequences turned up only very rarely across donors. In vitro tests confirmed that three of the cytomegalovirus-associated TCR beta chains recognize cytomegalovirus antigens. Because HLA typing was unavailable for some donors at each locus, only the typed subset was used in association tests. In a later analysis, the rate of TCR association differed among HLA loci, with DRB1 alleles having the most associated TCRs and HLA-C alleles having the fewest. The presence/absence analyses assumed that sequencing depth was roughly uniform across donors, and that assumption may not be true. Correlated functional status among segregating V segments might reflect linkage disequilibrium, but an unknown experimental factor could not be ruled out. In an earlier analysis of 587 of the donors, most TCR beta V segments appeared in productive rearrangements about 87% or about 30% of the time, broadly matching IMGT annotations. The study listed 150 to 200 TCR beta chains as associated with cytomegalovirus. Because the 87-base-pair reads could not distinguish some IMGT-functional V segments, including TRBV6-2 and TRBV6-3, those segments were excluded. According to the authors, the approach could potentially be generalized to other disease states and immunological phenotypes. A cluster of highly shared sequence variants was judged likely to be a technical artifact of the sequencing pipeline. Specific HLA alleles were associated with some 15,000 TCR beta sequences at a false discovery rate of 0.05 in a later analysis. For the cohort, immune exposure information was limited to CMV serostatus. Most CMV-associated TCR beta chains appeared to be HLA-restricted in a later analysis, and the HLA associations seemed to be driven largely by CMV exposure.

After removal of 5 bases from V and 7 bases from J, the junction retains 22 bases not matched to a gene. CDR1 and CDR2 are read off the germline V gene (reference sequence) as GTSNPN and SVGIG. The CDR3 measures 18 amino acids from cysteine to phenylalanine. Only CDR3 DNA is held: 54 bases, read in frame from base 1. The sample taken for sequencing was PBMCs. The rearrangement combines TRBV30 with TRBJ2-5; TRBD2 agrees with 10 junctional bases. The sequence was collected from a woman in her late teens or twenties in good health and CMV-seropositive. The CDR3 region has the sequence CAWGFLRGTSARDGTQYF. The DNA sequence is TGTGCCTGGGGATTCCTCAGGGGGACTAGCGCCCGAGATGGGACCCAGTACTTC.